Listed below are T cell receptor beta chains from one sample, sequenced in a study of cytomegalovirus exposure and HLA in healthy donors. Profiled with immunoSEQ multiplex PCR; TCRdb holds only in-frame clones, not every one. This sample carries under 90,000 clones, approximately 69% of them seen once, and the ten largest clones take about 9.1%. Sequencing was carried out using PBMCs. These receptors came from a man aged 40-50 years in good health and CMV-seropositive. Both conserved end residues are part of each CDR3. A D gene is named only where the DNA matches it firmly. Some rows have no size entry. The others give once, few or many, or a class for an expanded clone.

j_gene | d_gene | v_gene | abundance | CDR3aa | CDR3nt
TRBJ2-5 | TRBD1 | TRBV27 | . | CASSFISRTGGTKETQYF | TGTGCCAGCAGTTTCATCTCCCGGACAGGGGGCACCAAAGAGACCCAGTACTTC
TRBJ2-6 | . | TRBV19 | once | CASSSPPRGLGANVLTF | TGTGCCAGTAGTTCCCCCCCCCGAGGGTTGGGGGCCAACGTCCTGACTTTC
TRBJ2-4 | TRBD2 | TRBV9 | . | CASSPSGGRVPQYF | TGTGCCAGCAGCCCATCGGGGGGAAGGGTACCTCAGTACTTC
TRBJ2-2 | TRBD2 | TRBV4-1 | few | CASSPKTSSSNTGELFF | TGCGCCAGCAGCCCTAAGACTAGCTCCTCGAACACCGGGGAGCTGTTTTTT
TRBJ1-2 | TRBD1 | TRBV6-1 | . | CASSGQGKSNYGYTF | TGTGCCAGCAGTGGACAGGGGAAAAGTAACTATGGCTACACCTTC
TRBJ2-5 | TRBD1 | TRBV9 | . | CASSVEGQGMVETQYF | TGTGCCAGCAGCGTAGAGGGACAGGGGATGGTGGAGACCCAGTACTTC
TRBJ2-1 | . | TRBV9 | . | CASSVDLAYNEQFF | TGTGCCAGCAGCGTAGATCTCGCGTACAATGAGCAGTTCTTC
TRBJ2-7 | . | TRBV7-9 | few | CASSSPGVIYEQYF | TGTGCCAGCAGCTCTCCAGGGGTCATCTACGAGCAGTACTTC
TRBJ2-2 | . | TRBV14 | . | CASSHTGNTGELFF | TGTGCCAGCAGCCATACAGGGAACACCGGGGAGCTGTTTTTT
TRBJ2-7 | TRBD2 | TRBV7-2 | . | CASSPGGDYEQYF | TGTGCCAGCAGCCCGGGAGGGGACTACGAGCAGTACTTC
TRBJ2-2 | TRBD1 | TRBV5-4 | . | CASSPIRTGRTGELFF | TGTGCCAGCAGCCCAATCCGGACAGGGAGGACCGGGGAGCTGTTTTTT
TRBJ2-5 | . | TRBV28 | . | CASSLTLPGSKETQYF | TGTGCCAGCAGTTTGACCCTACCGGGATCGAAAGAGACCCAGTACTTC
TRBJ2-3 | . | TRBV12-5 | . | CASGTLSTDTQYF | TGTGCTAGTGGGACACTCAGCACAGATACGCAGTATTTT
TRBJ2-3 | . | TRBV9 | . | CASTVGGVSTDTQYF | TGTGCCAGCACCGTCGGGGGAGTTAGCACAGATACGCAGTATTTT
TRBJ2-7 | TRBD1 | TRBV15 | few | CATSTRQGYDEQYF | TGTGCCACCAGCACTCGACAGGGGTACGACGAGCAGTACTTC
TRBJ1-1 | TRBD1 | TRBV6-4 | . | CASSERDRGPLTEAFF | TGTGCCAGCAGTGAACGGGACAGGGGGCCGCTCACTGAAGCTTTCTTT
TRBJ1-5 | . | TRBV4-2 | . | CASSQDTGNNQPQHF | TGTGCCAGCAGCCAAGACACCGGGAACAATCAGCCCCAGCATTTT
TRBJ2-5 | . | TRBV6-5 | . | CASSELGFGETQYF | TGTGCCAGCAGTGAATTGGGCTTCGGAGAGACCCAGTACTTC
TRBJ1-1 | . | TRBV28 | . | CASRESGTEAFF | TGTGCCAGCAGGGAGTCTGGGACAGAAGCTTTCTTT
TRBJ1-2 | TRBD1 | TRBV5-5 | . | CASTETGTGGTYTF | TGTGCCAGCACCGAAACCGGGACAGGGGGCACCTACACCTTC
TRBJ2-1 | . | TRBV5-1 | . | CASSLAGADYNEQFF | TGCGCCAGCAGCTTGGCAGGGGCGGACTACAATGAGCAGTTCTTC
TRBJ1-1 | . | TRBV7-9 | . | CASSSTENTEAFF | TGTGCCAGCAGCTCCACAGAGAACACTGAAGCTTTCTTT
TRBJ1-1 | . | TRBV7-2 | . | CASSLFQGSNTEAFF | TGTGCCAGCAGCTTATTCCAGGGATCGAACACTGAAGCTTTCTTT
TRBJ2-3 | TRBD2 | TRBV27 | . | CASRQLAEGDTQYF | TGTGCCAGCAGACAACTAGCGGAAGGGGATACGCAGTATTTT
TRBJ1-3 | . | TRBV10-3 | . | CAISPEEGPPGNTIYF | TGTGCCATCAGCCCGGAGGAGGGTCCCCCTGGAAACACCATATATTTT
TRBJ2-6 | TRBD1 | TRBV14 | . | CASSRGTGTGISGANVLTF | TGTGCCAGCAGCCGTGGGACCGGGACAGGGATCTCCGGGGCCAACGTCCTGACTTTC
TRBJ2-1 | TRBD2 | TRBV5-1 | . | CASSRGGTRDNEQFF | TGCGCCAGCAGCCGCGGGGGGACCCGGGACAATGAGCAGTTCTTC
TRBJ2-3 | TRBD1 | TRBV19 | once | CASSIGDRHPDTQYF | TGTGCCAGTAGTATAGGGGACAGGCATCCAGATACGCAGTATTTT
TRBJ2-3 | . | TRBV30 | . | CAWAEQFSTDTQYF | TGTGCCTGGGCCGAACAGTTTAGCACAGATACGCAGTATTTT